One sample yielded the 29 T cell receptor beta chains listed below, sequenced in a study of cytomegalovirus exposure and HLA in healthy donors. Method: immunoSEQ multiplex PCR; TCRdb's copy keeps in-frame clones and lacks some. The sample has 180,000 or so clones; about 86% are singletons. The sequencing sample was made of PBMCs. The receptors were sampled from a young woman in good health and CMV-seronegative.

V is TRBV7-9 and J is TRBJ2-3; D is possibly TRBD1 (6 bases). This CDR3 spans 16 amino acids. CDR1 SEHNR and CDR2 FQNEAQ come from the germline V gene (reference sequence). V was pared by 1 base and J by 6 bases, with 17 bases between. The CDR3 sequence is CASSLGEGHLLDTQYF. CDR3 DNA sequence: TGTGCCAGCAGCTTAGGAGAGGGACACCTGCTGGATACGCAGTATTTT.

The chain is built from TRBV2 and TRBJ1-2; possible D gene TRBD1, 6 bases. The CDR3 loop spans 16 amino acids. V lost 2 bases and J lost 7, with 20 bases in between. The germline V gene has CDR1 SNHLY and CDR2 FYNNEI. DNA for the CDR3: TGTGCCAGCAGTGAACAAGGGGGGGCTAAGGAAAGTGGCTACACCTTC. Amino acids: CASSEQGGAKESGYTF.

V and J are TRBV7-2 and TRBJ2-7; 8 bases agree with TRBD2. The CDR3 has 15 residues. V shed 4 bases, J shed 3 bases, and the junction held 8 bases outside the gene matches. CDR1 is SGHTA and CDR2 is FQGNSA in the germline V gene. This chain's CDR3 is CASSSLPGLVYEQYF. Written as DNA, the CDR3 is TGTGCCAGCAGCTCCCTTCCGGGACTAGTCTACGAGCAGTACTTC.

This sequence joins TRBV4-1 and TRBJ2-2; 7 nucleotides line up with TRBD1. Germline V gives CDR1 MGHRA, CDR2 YSYEKL. With V trimmed by 3 bases and J by 4 bases, 5 bases remained unmatched. This CDR3 has 15 amino acids. The CDR3 protein is CASSHLTGSTGELFF. The CDR3 DNA sequence: TGCGCCAGCAGCCACTTGACAGGGAGCACCGGGGAGCTGTTTTTT.

The chain recombines TRBV5-1 with TRBJ2-5, with 7 bases aligning to TRBD1. The CDR3 is 14 residues long. V shed 5 bases, J shed 5 bases, and the junction held 9 bases outside the gene matches. Germline loops: CDR1 SGHRS, CDR2 YFSETQ. CDR3 residues: CASSGTATAETQYF. CDR3 DNA sequence: TGCGCCAGCAGTGGGACAGCCACCGCGGAGACCCAGTACTTC.

J is TRBJ2-3 and V is TRBV5-4; 12 bases are a match to TRBD1. Germline CDR1 SGHNT, CDR2 YYREEE (reference sequence). After removal of 0 bases from V and 4 bases from J, the junction contained 3 bases not matched to a gene. CDR3 length: 16 amino acids. The CDR3 loop is CASSLAGTGGPDTQYF. The CDR3 DNA reads as TGTGCCAGCAGCTTGGCTGGGACAGGGGGCCCAGATACGCAGTATTTT.

The V gene is TRBV6-1, the J gene TRBJ1-1; unclear D gene. This CDR3 contains 15 residues. V was shortened by 2 bases and J by 1 base, with 11 bases between the two germline ends. CDR1 is MNHNS and CDR2 is SASEGT in the germline V gene. The CDR3 coding sequence is TGTGCCAGCAGTGAAACGACACAATCGAACACTGAAGCTTTCTTT. This encodes CASSETTQSNTEAFF.

The rearrangement links TRBV4-3 to TRBJ1-2; no clear D gene. This CDR3 spans 14 amino acids. Looked up from germline, CDR1 is LGHNA and CDR2 is YSLEER. V lost 1 base and J lost 6, with 12 bases in between. CDR3 amino acids: CASSQGGTGNGYTF. The CDR3 DNA reads as TGCGCCAGCAGCCAAGGGGGTACGGGGAATGGCTACACCTTC.

This chain links TRBV5-1 with TRBJ2-7, with a weak D call TRBD1 (7 bases). The ends were cut back, 5 bases at V and 1 base at J, with 13 bases in the middle. Germline V gene sequence: CDR1 SGHRS, CDR2 YFSETQ. The CDR3 sequence is 14 residues long. The CDR3 here is CASSGGTASYEQYF. CDR3 sequence (DNA): TGCGCCAGCAGTGGGGGGACAGCATCCTACGAGCAGTACTTC. Full variable domain (rest looked up from reference TRBV5-1 and TRBJ2-7): KAGVTQTPRYLIKTRGQQVTLSCSPISGHRSVSWYQQTPGQGLQFLFEYFSETQRNKGNFPGRFSGRQFSNSRSEMNVSTLELGDSALYLCASSGGTASYEQYFGPGTRLTVT.

This clone has only a few counts. The chain uses TRBV5-1 and TRBJ2-7; D ambiguous. V was shortened by 2 bases and J by 1 base, with 7 bases between the two germline ends. The CDR3 runs 13 residues. Per the germline V gene, CDR1 is SGHRS and CDR2 is YFSETQ. The CDR3 DNA reads TGCGCCAGCAGCTTAGGAGCGTCCTACGAGCAGTACTTC. Its protein is CASSLGASYEQYF.

V is TRBV9 and J is TRBJ2-7; 8 bases line up with TRBD2. The V segment lost 4 bases and the J segment 6 bases; nucleotides outside the gene matches: 3. This CDR3 has 12 residues. Per the germline V gene, CDR1 is SGDLS and CDR2 is YYNGEE. CDR3 coding DNA: TGTGCCAGCAGCTCCCGGGGGGGCGAGCAGTACTTC. Translation gives CASSSRGGEQYF.

The V gene is TRBV4-3, the J gene TRBJ2-4, with D maybe TRBD1 (5 bases). Germline V lookup: CDR1 LGHNA, CDR2 YSLEER. Trimming removed 0 bases at V and 6 bases at J, with 12 bases between. The CDR3 contains 15 residues. This CDR3 is CASSQDAGSGNIQYF. In nucleotides, the CDR3 is TGCGCCAGCAGCCAAGACGCAGGGTCGGGAAACATTCAGTACTTC.

The rearrangement links TRBV11-2 to TRBJ1-1; 8 positions agree with TRBD1. This CDR3 spans 15 amino acids. V shed 4 bases and J 0 bases; nucleotides not matched to a gene: 4. The germline gives CDR1 SGHAT, CDR2 FQNNGV. The DNA of the CDR3 is TGTGCCAGCAGCTCCGCGACAGGGGTGAACACTGAAGCTTTCTTT. Translation gives CASSSATGVNTEAFF.

This chain joins TRBV10-3 and TRBJ1-3, with a tentative D call TRBD1 (5 bases). The V gene lost 1 base and the J gene lost 0 bases, with 7 bases spanning the gap. The CDR3 is 15 amino acids. Germline CDR1 reads ENHRY; CDR2 reads SYGVKD. Here the CDR3 reads CAISEFDSSGNTIYF. The CDR3 bases are TGTGCCATCAGTGAGTTTGACAGCTCTGGAAACACCATATATTTT.

This clone was seen only a few times. The chain combines TRBV2 with TRBJ2-7; 7 nucleotides agree with TRBD1. Germline CDR1 reads SNHLY; CDR2 reads FYNNEI. CDR3 size: 13 residues. V was clipped by 11 bases and J by 6 bases; unmatched bases: 13. Written as DNA, the CDR3 is TGTGCCGGGGTTGACAGGGCGGCGGTCGAGCAGTACTTC. Protein product: CAGVDRAAVEQYF. Filled out from reference TRBV2 and TRBJ2-7, the complete variable domain reads EPEVTQTPSHQVTQMGQEVILRCVPISNHLYFYWYRQILGQKVEFLVSFYNNEISEKSEIFDDQFSVERPDGSNFTLKIRSTKLEDSAMYFCAGVDRAAVEQYFGPGTRLTVT.

The table lists this clone with a count of one. The chain joins TRBV2 to TRBJ1-3; D is perhaps TRBD1 (6 bases). The CDR3 spans 14 residues. Germline values: CDR1 SNHLY, CDR2 FYNNEI. Trimming pared 6 bases from V and 2 bases from J, leaving 11 bases between. DNA of the CDR3: TGTGCCAGCAGAAATACAGGGCCTGGAAACACCATATATTTT. This encodes CASRNTGPGNTIYF.

The V call is TRBV5-6, the J call TRBJ2-1, with TRBD2 as a possible D gene (5 bases). Trimming removed 6 bases at V and 0 bases at J, with 13 bases between. Germline assignment: CDR1 SGHDT and CDR2 YYEEEE. The CDR3 is made up of 15 amino acids. CDR3 coding DNA: TGTGCCAGCACCCCTCGGGAATTCTCCTACAATGAGCAGTTCTTC. This translates into CASTPREFSYNEQFF. Variable domain in full (rest from reference TRBV5-6 and TRBJ2-1): DAGVTQSPTHLIKTRGQQVTLRCSPKSGHDTVSWYQQALGQGPQFIFQYYEEEERQRGNFPDRFSGHQFPNYSSELNVNALLLGDSALYLCASTPREFSYNEQFFGPGTRLTVL.

V usage is TRBV6-1 and J usage is TRBJ1-2; 7 bases map to TRBD1. Per the germline V gene, CDR1 is MNHNS and CDR2 is SASEGT. This CDR3 has 13 amino acids. V lost 5 bases to trimming and J lost 4 bases; unmatched junction nucleotides: 4. CDR3: CASSLTGTYGYTF. The CDR3 nucleotides read TGTGCCAGCAGTCTGACAGGGACCTATGGCTACACCTTC.

The rearrangement uses TRBV2 and TRBJ1-1, with 9 bases lining up with TRBD1. The CDR3 extends over 18 amino acids. From germline, CDR1 is SNHLY and CDR2 FYNNEI. Trimming cost V 5 bases and J 0 bases; bases outside gene matches: 13. The CDR3 nucleotides read TGTGCCAGCAGTTGGTTTAGGGACAGGGATATCATGAACACTGAAGCTTTCTTT. This gives the protein CASSWFRDRDIMNTEAFF.

By its share, this clone is medium-sized. The chain employs TRBV6-5 and TRBJ1-2, with TRBD1 as a possible D gene (6 bases). Germline V gene data show CDR1 as MNHEY and CDR2 as SVGAGI. The V end lost 5 bases, the J end lost 5 bases, and 15 bases lay between the germline ends. There are 14 residues in the CDR3. The CDR3 DNA reads as TGTGCCAGCAGTGGGCCCGGGACATCATATGGCTACACCTTC. The encoded protein is CASSGPGTSYGYTF.

The genes are TRBV27 and TRBJ2-2; D ambiguous. Trimming left V 3 bases short and J 0 bases short, with 5 bases between. Germline lookup yields CDR1 MNHEY and CDR2 SMNVEV (reference sequence). CDR3 length: 14 amino acids. CDR3 residues: CASSLASNTGELFF. CDR3 DNA sequence: TGTGCCAGCAGTTTGGCTTCGAACACCGGGGAGCTGTTTTTT.

This chain links TRBV7-8 with TRBJ1-4, with a tentative D call TRBD1 (6 bases). Trimming left V 6 bases short and J 8 bases short, with 13 bases between. This CDR3 region has 13 residues. Germline-derived CDR1 and CDR2 are SGHVS and FQNEAQ. CDR3: CASRAGEPEKLFF. In DNA form, the CDR3 reads TGTGCCAGCAGAGCAGGGGAACCAGAAAAACTGTTTTTT.

In nucleotides, the CDR3 is TGTGCCAGCAGCTCAGGTTTCTACAATGAGCAGTTCTTC. Its translation: CASSSGFYNEQFF. V and J are TRBV7-9 and TRBJ2-1; no firm D call. Looked up from germline, CDR1 is SEHNR and CDR2 is FQNEAQ (reference sequence). Trimming took off 4 bases at V and 3 bases at J, with 7 bases between the two ends. The CDR3 loop spans 13 amino acids.

The V gene is TRBV19, the J gene TRBJ1-1; tentative D call: TRBD1 (5 bases). The V end was cut by 3 bases, the J end by 5 bases, with 13 bases between. The germline CDR1 and CDR2 sequences are LNHDA and SQIVND (reference sequence). The CDR3 runs to 14 residues. The chain's CDR3 is CASSIYGGVTEAFF. The CDR3 DNA reads TGTGCCAGTAGTATCTACGGGGGAGTGACTGAAGCTTTCTTT.

This chain joins TRBV6-1 and TRBJ2-7, with D possibly being TRBD1 (6 bases). Deletions cut 7 bases from V and 0 bases from J, with 13 bases between. This CDR3 region has 14 residues. CDR1 is MNHNS and CDR2 is SASEGT in the germline V gene. The CDR3 reads CASTHTGSSYEQYF. Here the CDR3 DNA reads TGTGCCAGCACCCACACAGGGAGCTCCTACGAGCAGTACTTC.

The chain has TRBV4-3 and TRBJ2-7; tentative D call: TRBD1 (5 bases). Germline V gene lookup returns CDR1 LGHNA and CDR2 YSLEER. The CDR3 contains 14 residues. V shed 1 base and J shed 3 bases, with 10 bases lying between them. The CDR3 spells CASSQGDQGYEQYF. The CDR3, as DNA: TGCGCCAGCAGCCAAGGTGATCAGGGCTACGAGCAGTACTTC.

The chain employs TRBV4-1 and TRBJ2-4; maybe TRBD2 (5 bases). The ends were cut back, 0 bases at V and 7 bases at J, with 19 bases in the middle. The CDR3 consists of 17 residues. Germline lookup yields CDR1 MGHRA and CDR2 YSYEKL. The chain's CDR3 is CASSQDRPMTPGNIQYF. The CDR3 region has the DNA TGCGCCAGCAGCCAAGATAGACCCATGACTCCGGGGAACATTCAGTACTTC.

The chain joins TRBV19 to TRBJ1-1; D is possibly TRBD1 (6 bases). The germline gives CDR1 LNHDA, CDR2 SQIVND (reference sequence). Trimming pared 10 bases from V and 4 bases from J, leaving 16 bases between. The CDR3 extends over 13 amino acids. CDR3 DNA sequence: TGTGCCACCAATAGAGGGGGATCCACTGAAGCTTTCTTT. It translates to CATNRGGSTEAFF.

The V gene is TRBV6-5, the J gene TRBJ2-7; D not certain. The V and J ends lost 7 bases and 6 bases respectively, with 13 bases between them. The CDR3 runs 12 residues. CDR1 and CDR2 from the germline V gene are MNHEY and SVGAGI. The CDR3 DNA reads as TGTGCCAGCAAGCCCTCTCTCGGCGAGCAGTACTTC. Encoded protein: CASKPSLGEQYF.